Sequencing of this TCR beta chain was carried out in a study of CD8 T cells in Susac syndrome. Notes on the study in general: Clonal expansion was present among Susac CD8+ cells. This expansion reached its peak in TEMRA cells and in active patients. There were around 16 Susac-specific public clones in total CD8+ repertoires and five or six in CD8+ TEMRA repertoires.

Random hexamers were used to reverse transcribe an amount of roughly 0.45 to 1 ug RNA. TCRdb used MiXCR to reprocess the immunoSEQ multiplex PCR reads, holding one entry per CDR3 protein. The sample includes 65,000 to 95,000 distinct CDR3 sequences, around 94% of them seen just once. Points on this clonotype: The target antigen is unknown.

With 0 bases removed from V and 8 bases from J, the gap between germline ends came to 10 bases. The germline CDR1 and CDR2 sequences are LGHNA and YSLEER. The CDR3 is 14 residues long. This sequence joins TRBV4-3 and TRBJ1-4; D call uncertain. Sequenced: CD8+ T cells from PBMCs. The receptor comes from a human donor with Susac syndrome. CDR3 nucleotide sequence: TGCGCCAGCAGCCAAGAGTGGCTCACCGAAAAACTGTTTTTT. Translation: CASSQEWLTEKLFF.